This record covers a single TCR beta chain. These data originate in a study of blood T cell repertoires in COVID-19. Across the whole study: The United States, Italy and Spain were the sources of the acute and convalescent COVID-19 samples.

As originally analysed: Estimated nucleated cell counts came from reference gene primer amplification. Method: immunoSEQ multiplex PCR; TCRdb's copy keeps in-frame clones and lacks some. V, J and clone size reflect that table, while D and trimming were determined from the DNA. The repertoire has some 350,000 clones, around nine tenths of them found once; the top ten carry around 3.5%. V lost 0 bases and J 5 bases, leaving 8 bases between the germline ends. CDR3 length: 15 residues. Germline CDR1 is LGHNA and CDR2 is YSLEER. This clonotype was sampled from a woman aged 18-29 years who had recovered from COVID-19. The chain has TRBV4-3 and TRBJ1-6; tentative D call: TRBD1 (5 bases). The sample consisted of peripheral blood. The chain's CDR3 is CASSQDGGDNSPLHF. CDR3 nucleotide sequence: TGCGCCAGCAGCCAAGATGGGGGGGATAATTCACCCCTCCACTTT.